Below, 5 T cell receptor beta chains from the same sample are listed, as sequenced in a study of blood T cells in healthy people across ages (dated by TCRdb to between 2014 and 2017). Receptor libraries were prepared by 5' RACE. The instrument was an Illumina HiSeq 2500. The second PCR ran for about 7 to 11 cycles and used a J-beta primer mix along with a sample-barcoded 5' primer. In TCRdb, the public reads were trimmed at Q25 with fastp and aligned with MiXCR, with productive beta chains retained. CDR3 protein sequences are deduplicated, and each keeps its most common genes and DNA. The sample has 800,000 or so distinct CDR3 sequences on record, around 62% of them singletons. The ten largest clones represent roughly 25% of the sample. The specimen sequenced was blood. These receptors all come from a man aged 25 to 40 in good health.

The chain recombines TRBV7-2 with TRBJ2-7; no firm D call. The CDR3 runs 14 residues. V was pared by 4 bases and J by 0 bases, with 10 bases between. Germline lookup yields CDR1 SGHTA and CDR2 FQGNSA. The CDR3 sequence is CASSSDPNSYEQYF. The CDR3 nucleotides are TGTGCCAGCAGCTCTGACCCGAACTCCTACGAGCAGTACTTC.

With regard to this clonotype: Germline is not matched at one junction end, which may reflect a read error. This rearrangement joins TRBV12-3 or TRBV12-4 to TRBJ2-3; the match to TRBD2 covers 10 bases. The CDR3 is 16 amino acids. The CDR3 DNA reads as TGTGCCAGCAGTGTAGCGGGGGGAATCTATATAGATACGCAGTATTTT. Its translation: CASSVAGGIYIDTQYF.

This clonotype was recorded a few times. The chain uses TRBV11-1 and TRBJ2-5; TRBD1 or TRBD2 may be the D gene (5 bases each). Trimming cost V 5 bases and J 2 bases, with 12 bases left between them. This CDR3 spans 14 amino acids. The germline V gene encodes CDR1 SGHAT and CDR2 FQDESV (reference sequence). The CDR3 DNA reads as TGTGCCAGCAGCCGCCGGGACGGACAAGAGACCCAGTACTTC. It encodes CASSRRDGQETQYF.

This chain joins TRBV28 and TRBJ2-7; TRBD2 might be the D (5 bases). Between the trimmed V and J ends, which lost 4 bases and 3 bases, there was a span of 10 bases. The CDR3 length is 13 residues. Germline CDR1 MDHEN, CDR2 SYDVKM. This chain's CDR3 is CASSSGVGYEQYF. The DNA of the CDR3 is TGTGCCAGCAGTTCCGGGGTTGGCTACGAGCAGTACTTC.

V gene TRBV7-9 combines with J gene TRBJ2-7; the D gene is possibly TRBD1 (6 bases). V was cut by 5 bases and J by 3 bases, with 11 bases left in between. In germline, CDR1 is SEHNR, CDR2 FQNEAQ (reference sequence). The CDR3 loop spans 13 amino acids. In DNA, the CDR3 is TGTGCCAGCAGCCCGGACAGTTACTACGAGCAGTACTTC. It yields the protein CASSPDSYYEQYF.